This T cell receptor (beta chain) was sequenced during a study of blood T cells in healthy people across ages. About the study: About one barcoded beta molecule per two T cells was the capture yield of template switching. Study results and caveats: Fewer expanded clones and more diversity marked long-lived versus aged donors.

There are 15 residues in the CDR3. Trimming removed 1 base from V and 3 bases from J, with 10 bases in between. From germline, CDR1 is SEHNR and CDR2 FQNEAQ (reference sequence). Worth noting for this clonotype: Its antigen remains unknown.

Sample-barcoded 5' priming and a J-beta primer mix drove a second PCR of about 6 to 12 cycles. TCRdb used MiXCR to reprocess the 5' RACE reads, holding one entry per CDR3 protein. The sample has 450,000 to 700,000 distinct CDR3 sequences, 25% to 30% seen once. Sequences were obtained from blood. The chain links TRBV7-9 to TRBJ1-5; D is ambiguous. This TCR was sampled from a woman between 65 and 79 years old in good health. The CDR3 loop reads CASSLGREANQPQHF. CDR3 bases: TGTGCCAGCAGCTTAGGGAGGGAGGCCAATCAGCCCCAGCATTTT.